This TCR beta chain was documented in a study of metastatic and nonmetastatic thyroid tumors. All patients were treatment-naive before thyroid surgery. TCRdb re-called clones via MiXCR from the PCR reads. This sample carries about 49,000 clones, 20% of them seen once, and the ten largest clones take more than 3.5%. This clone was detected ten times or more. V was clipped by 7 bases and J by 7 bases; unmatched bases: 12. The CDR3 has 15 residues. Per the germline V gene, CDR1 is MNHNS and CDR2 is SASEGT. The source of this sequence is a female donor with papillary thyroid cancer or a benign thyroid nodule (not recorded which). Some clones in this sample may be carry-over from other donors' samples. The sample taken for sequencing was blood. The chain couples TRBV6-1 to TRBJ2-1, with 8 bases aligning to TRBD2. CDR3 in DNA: TGTGCCAGCACTCTCAATGGAGGGACTAGGAATGAGCAGTTCTTC. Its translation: CASTLNGGTRNEQFF.